One sample yielded the 24 T cell receptor beta chains listed below, sequenced in a study of CD8+ T cells in alopecia areata. cDNA reverse transcribed from extracted RNA served as the sequencing template. The data were produced by immunoSEQ multiplex PCR, yet TCRdb's version contains in-frame clones alone and is incomplete. The table lists about 280,000 clones, 58% of them singletons. As to treatment: oral pan-JAK inhibitor, 5-10 mg twice daily. The sequences come from CD4+ T cells sorted from blood, collected at week 24, from a patient treated with tofacitinib. These receptors all stem from a human donor with alopecia areata.

The CDR3 DNA is TGTGCCAGCAGCTCCCCGCGAGGCTCCGGGGAGCTGTTTTTT. It yields the protein CASSSPRGSGELFF. The chain couples TRBV27 to TRBJ2-2, with D unresolved. The CDR3 is made up of 14 amino acids. With 6 bases removed from V and 6 bases from J, the gap between germline ends came to 14 bases. Germline CDR1 reads MNHEY; CDR2 reads SMNVEV (reference sequence).

CDR3 DNA: TGTGCCATCAGTGGACAGGGGGCGACCGGGGAGCTGTTTTTT. Encoded protein: CAISGQGATGELFF. V gene TRBV10-3 combines with J gene TRBJ2-2, with TRBD1 identical over 10 bases. The CDR3 has 14 residues. The trim removed 4 bases at V and 5 bases at J, leaving 1 base unmatched. The germline V gene has CDR1 ENHRY and CDR2 SYGVKD.

The V call is TRBV5-1, the J call TRBJ2-5; D is possibly TRBD2 (6 bases). The germline V and J ends were trimmed by 4 bases and 5 bases, with 12 bases remaining between them. The V gene's germline CDR1 is SGHRS and CDR2 YFSETQ. The CDR3 covers 13 residues. CDR3 coding DNA: TGCGCCAGCAGCGGGGGAGGTCGGGAGACCCAGTACTTC. This sequence encodes CASSGGGRETQYF.

This CDR3 is CASSRGQGLYGYTF. CDR3 bases: TGTGCCAGCAGCCGCGGACAGGGGCTCTATGGCTACACCTTC. This chain uses TRBV5-6 with TRBJ1-2, with TRBD1 matching 9 bases. Germline V gene sequence: CDR1 SGHDT, CDR2 YYEEEE. CDR3 length equals 14 residues. Trimming took 4 bases from V and 4 from J; bases not matched to a gene: 5.

This rearrangement joins TRBV2 to TRBJ2-3, with 14 bases matching TRBD2. CDR1 is SNHLY and CDR2 is FYNNEI in the germline V gene. The CDR3 runs to 17 residues. V lost 2 bases to trimming and J lost 1 base; unmatched junction nucleotides: 2. The CDR3 spells CASSEPGLAGGTDTQYF. The CDR3 coding sequence is TGTGCCAGCAGTGAACCGGGACTAGCGGGGGGCACAGATACGCAGTATTTT.

V and J are TRBV27 and TRBJ2-7, with D tentatively TRBD1 (7 bases). This CDR3 spans 13 amino acids. CDR1 and CDR2 from the germline V gene are MNHEY and SMNVEV (reference sequence). V lost 8 bases to trimming and J lost 4 bases, with 15 bases between them. CDR3 sequence reads: CASRQGGWYEQYF. The CDR3 DNA is TGTGCCAGCCGACAGGGAGGTTGGTACGAGCAGTACTTC.

About this clone: Other nucleotide sequences in the sample specify the same CDR3. The chain links TRBV30 to TRBJ1-5; 7 bases agree with TRBD1. J lost 6 bases, V lost 0 bases, and 5 bases had no gene match. The CDR3 is 14 residues long. The V gene's germline CDR1 is GTSNPN and CDR2 SVGIG (reference sequence). DNA for the CDR3: TGTGCCTGGAGTGTACGAGGGGGCGGTCAGCCCCAGCATTTT. Protein: CAWSVRGGGQPQHF.

This clone has just a few counts. The CDR3 bases are TGTGCCAGCTCCCCCAGCCAGGGTGGGGGATACGAGCAGTACTTC. As protein: CASSPSQGGGYEQYF. This chain connects TRBV18 to TRBJ2-7, with D perhaps being TRBD1 or TRBD2 (5 bases each). This CDR3 contains 15 residues. Germline V lookup: CDR1 KGHSH, CDR2 LQKENI. Trimming removed 6 bases at V and 4 bases at J, with 19 bases between.

The chain carries TRBV27 and TRBJ1-1, with 7 positions matching TRBD1. The germline gives CDR1 MNHEY, CDR2 SMNVEV (reference sequence). CDR3 length equals 14 residues. V was clipped by 6 bases and J by 4 bases; unmatched bases: 8. The CDR3 region has the DNA TGTGCCAGCAGCCTTACAGGGGTGGGCACTGAAGCTTTCTTT. This sequence encodes CASSLTGVGTEAFF.

This chain connects TRBV18 to TRBJ2-7, with D tentatively TRBD2 (5 bases). Germline V gene sequence: CDR1 KGHSH, CDR2 LQKENI. With 6 bases removed from V and 6 bases from J, the gap between germline ends came to 12 bases. This CDR3 has 12 amino acids. This CDR3 reads CASSHREGEQYF. DNA of the CDR3: TGTGCCAGCTCTCACAGAGAGGGCGAGCAGTACTTC.

The chain is built from TRBV5-1 and TRBJ2-3; TRBD1 matches 7 bases. The J segment lost 4 bases and the V segment lost 2 bases, leaving 7 bases of the junction unmatched. The length of the CDR3 is 15 residues. Per germline, CDR1 SGHRS and CDR2 YFSETQ. The CDR3 region has the DNA TGCGCCAGCAGCTTCGGGAAGGGACAGCCAGATACGCAGTATTTT. Translating gives CASSFGKGQPDTQYF.

The V call is TRBV2, the J call TRBJ2-7; weak D call: TRBD2 (6 bases). Trimming took off 8 bases at V and 6 bases at J, with 14 bases between the two ends. In germline, CDR1 is SNHLY, CDR2 FYNNEI. The CDR3 is made up of 12 amino acids. The CDR3 region has the DNA TGTGCCAGCGTCAAGGCGGGGACCGAGCAGTACTTC. It codes for CASVKAGTEQYF.

The gene calls are TRBV4-3 and TRBJ2-3; perhaps TRBD2 as D (6 bases). The CDR3 has 15 residues. V was cut by 1 base and J by 0 bases, with 8 bases left in between. Germline CDR1 and CDR2: LGHNA and YSLEER. CDR3 nucleotide sequence: TGCGCCAGCAGCCAAGGGACTACCAGCACAGATACGCAGTATTTT. It is translated as CASSQGTTSTDTQYF.

This sequence joins TRBV2 and TRBJ1-1; no firm D call. Trimming removed 6 bases from V and 4 bases from J, with 24 bases in between. The CDR3 contains 17 residues. Germline V gene lookup returns CDR1 SNHLY and CDR2 FYNNEI. CDR3 in DNA: TGTGCCAGCAGGAGGCAAGGGCCCCCCTCCTCGATCACTGAAGCTTTCTTT. Its translation: CASRRQGPPSSITEAFF.

Points on this clone: The same CDR3 can be traced to other DNA sequences in this sample. The CDR3 DNA follows: TGCGCCAGCAGCTTGGGAGGAGGGGGCCAAGAGACCCAGTACTTC. This sequence encodes CASSLGGGGQETQYF. The chain employs TRBV5-1 and TRBJ2-5; D may correspond to TRBD1 or TRBD2 (6 bases each). CDR1 SGHRS and CDR2 YFSETQ come from the germline V gene. Trimming shortened V by 0 bases and J by 1 base, and 10 bases separated the two germline ends. CDR3 length: 15 amino acids.

The chain recombines TRBV25-1 with TRBJ2-7, with D uncertain. CDR1 MGHDK and CDR2 SYGVNS come from the germline V gene. The CDR3 consists of 16 residues. V was pared by 5 bases and J by 4 bases, with 21 bases between. The DNA for the CDR3 is TGTGCCAGCAGTACTGGGGTCGACTCCCGGAGATACGAGCAGTACTTC. The encoded protein is CASSTGVDSRRYEQYF.

This chain links TRBV29-1 with TRBJ1-2, with D maybe TRBD1 (5 bases). CDR1 and CDR2 from the germline V gene are SQVTM and ANQGSEA. The CDR3 totals 10 residues. V was clipped by 7 bases and J by 10 bases, with 13 bases between them. CDR3 in amino acids: CSARDGSYTF. The CDR3 DNA is TGCAGCGCCCGGGACGGCTCCTACACCTTC.

The table lists this clone with a few counts. The J gene is TRBJ2-5, the V gene TRBV28; 13 positions match TRBD2. Germline CDR1 reads MDHEN; CDR2 reads SYDVKM. The CDR3 is made up of 17 amino acids. J was trimmed by 3 bases and V by 3 bases; bases with no gene match: 7. CDR3 nucleotide sequence: TGTGCCAGCAGTTTGCCACTAGCGGGGGGGCAAGAAGAGACCCAGTACTTC. Protein product: CASSLPLAGGQEETQYF. Full variable domain (remainder filled in from reference TRBV28 and TRBJ2-5): DVKVTQSSRYLVKRTGEKVFLECVQDMDHENMFWYRQDPGLGLRLIYFSYDVKMKEKGDIPEGYSVSREKKERFSLILESASTNQTSMYLCASSLPLAGGQEETQYFGPGTRLLVL.

The chain has TRBV6-6 and TRBJ2-3; D may be TRBD1 (6 bases). The CDR3 loop spans 14 amino acids. Per germline, CDR1 MNHNY and CDR2 SVGAGI (reference sequence). V lost 6 bases to trimming and J lost 1 base, with 11 bases between them. CDR3 amino acids: CASSTRTGTDTQYF. The CDR3, as DNA: TGTGCCAGCAGCACCCGGACAGGCACAGATACGCAGTATTTT.

A remark on this clone: One end of the junction varies from germline; a read error may be responsible. The rearrangement uses TRBV20-1 and TRBJ2-7, with TRBD1 matching over 8 bases. The CDR3 is made up of 11 amino acids. Looked up from germline, CDR1 is DFQATT and CDR2 is SNEGSKA (reference sequence). The CDR3 DNA sequence: TGCAGTGCTCTAAAGGGGGACAGGTATTTCTTC. Its translation is CSALKGDRYFF.

The chain couples TRBV7-9 to TRBJ2-5; no reliable D call. CDR1 SEHNR and CDR2 FQNEAQ come from the germline V gene (reference sequence). V was shortened by 3 bases and J by 14 bases, with 16 bases between the two germline ends. The CDR3 loop spans 12 amino acids. This chain's CDR3 is CASSFEVSRSYF. CDR3 DNA sequence: TGTGCCAGCAGCTTTGAGGTCTCCCGGTCATACTTC.

V gene TRBV7-2 combines with J gene TRBJ2-5, with D possibly TRBD1 on 7 matching bases. CDR1 is SGHTA and CDR2 is FQGNSA in the germline V gene. This CDR3 spans 14 amino acids. Between the trimmed V and J ends, which lost 3 bases and 5 bases, there was a span of 13 bases. CDR3 sequence (DNA): TGTGCCAGCAGCTTGCAGACAGGGAGGGAGACCCAGTACTTC. As protein: CASSLQTGRETQYF.

The chain is built from TRBV29-1 and TRBJ2-1; D not certain. Germline loops: CDR1 SQVTM, CDR2 ANQGSEA. Trimming stripped 3 bases from V and 4 bases from J, with 10 bases between. The CDR3 is 13 residues long. CDR3 nucleotides: TGCAGCGTTGATGTTAAGGGTTACAATGAGCAGTTCTTC. Residues: CSVDVKGYNEQFF.

The rearrangement joins TRBV2 to TRBJ1-2; 10 bases line up with TRBD1. The length of the CDR3 is 14 residues. V lost 7 bases, J lost 4 bases, and 6 bases stayed unmatched. Germline assignment: CDR1 SNHLY and CDR2 FYNNEI. As DNA, the CDR3 is TGTGCCAGCACCGACAGGGGGCAACCCTATGGCTACACCTTC. Amino acids: CASTDRGQPYGYTF.